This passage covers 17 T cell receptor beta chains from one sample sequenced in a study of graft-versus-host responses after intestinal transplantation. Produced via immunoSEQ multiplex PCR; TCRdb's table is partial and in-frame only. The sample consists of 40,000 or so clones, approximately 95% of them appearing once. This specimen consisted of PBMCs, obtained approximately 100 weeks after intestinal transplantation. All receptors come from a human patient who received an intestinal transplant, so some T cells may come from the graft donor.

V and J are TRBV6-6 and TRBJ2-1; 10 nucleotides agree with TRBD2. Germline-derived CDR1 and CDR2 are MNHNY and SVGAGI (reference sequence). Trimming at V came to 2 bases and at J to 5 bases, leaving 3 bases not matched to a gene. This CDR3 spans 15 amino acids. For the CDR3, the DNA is TGTGCCAGCAGTTACCTAGCGGGAGCCAACAATGAGCAGTTCTTC. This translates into CASSYLAGANNEQFF.

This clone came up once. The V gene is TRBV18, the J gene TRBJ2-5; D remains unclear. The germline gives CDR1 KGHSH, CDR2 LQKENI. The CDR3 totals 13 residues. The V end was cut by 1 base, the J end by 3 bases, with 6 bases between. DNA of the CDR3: TGTGCCAGCTCACCACTCCGGGAAGAGACCCAGTACTTC. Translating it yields CASSPLREETQYF.

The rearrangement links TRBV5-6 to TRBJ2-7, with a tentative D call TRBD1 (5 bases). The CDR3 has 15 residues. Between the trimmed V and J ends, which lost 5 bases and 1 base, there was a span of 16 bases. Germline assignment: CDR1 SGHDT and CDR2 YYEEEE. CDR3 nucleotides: TGTGCCAGCAGTCCTCCAAGACAGTGGTCCTACGAGCAGTACTTC. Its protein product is CASSPPRQWSYEQYF.

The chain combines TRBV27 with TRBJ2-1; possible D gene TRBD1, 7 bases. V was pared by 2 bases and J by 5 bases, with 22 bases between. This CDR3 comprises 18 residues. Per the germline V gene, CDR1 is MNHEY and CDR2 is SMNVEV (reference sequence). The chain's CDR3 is CASSLGGTVERWDNEQFF. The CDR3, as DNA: TGTGCCAGCAGTTTAGGGGGGACAGTCGAGCGGTGGGACAATGAGCAGTTCTTC.

The CDR3 DNA reads TGTGCCAGCAGTCCCAGGGGTGAAAAACTGTTTTTT. Translated: CASSPRGEKLFF. The rearrangement links TRBV6-5 to TRBJ1-4; D is perhaps TRBD1 (6 bases). The V and J ends lost 5 bases and 7 bases respectively, with 8 bases between them. The CDR3 loop spans 12 amino acids. CDR1 and CDR2 (germline): MNHEY, SVGAGI.

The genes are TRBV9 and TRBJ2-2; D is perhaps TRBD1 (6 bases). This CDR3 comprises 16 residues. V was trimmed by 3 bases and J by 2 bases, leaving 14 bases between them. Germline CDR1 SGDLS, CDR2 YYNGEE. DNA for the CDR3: TGTGCCAGCAGCGCCGACACAGGGTTAAACACCGGGGAGCTGTTTTTT. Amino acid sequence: CASSADTGLNTGELFF.

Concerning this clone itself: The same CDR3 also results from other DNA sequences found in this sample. CDR3 sequence (DNA): TGTGCCAGCAGCCTCCTAGGGGATACGCAGTATTTT. It encodes CASSLLGDTQYF. The gene calls are TRBV14 and TRBJ2-3; D uncertain. The germline V and J ends were trimmed by 4 bases and 6 bases, with 8 bases remaining between them. CDR1 and CDR2 from the germline V gene are SGHDN and FVKESK. The CDR3 is 12 amino acids.

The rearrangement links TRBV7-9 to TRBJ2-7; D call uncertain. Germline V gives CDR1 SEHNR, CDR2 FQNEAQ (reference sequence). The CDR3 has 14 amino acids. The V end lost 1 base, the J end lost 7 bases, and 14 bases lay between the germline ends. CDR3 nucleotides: TGTGCCAGCAGCTTAGGGTCCCTGCTTGGGGAGCAGTACTTC. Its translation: CASSLGSLLGEQYF.

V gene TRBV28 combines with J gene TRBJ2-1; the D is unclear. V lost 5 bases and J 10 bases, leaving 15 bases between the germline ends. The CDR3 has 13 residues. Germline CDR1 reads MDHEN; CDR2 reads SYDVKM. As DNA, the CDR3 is TGTGCCAGCAGTGGGATGCTAACAATCGAGCAGTTCTTC. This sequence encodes CASSGMLTIEQFF.

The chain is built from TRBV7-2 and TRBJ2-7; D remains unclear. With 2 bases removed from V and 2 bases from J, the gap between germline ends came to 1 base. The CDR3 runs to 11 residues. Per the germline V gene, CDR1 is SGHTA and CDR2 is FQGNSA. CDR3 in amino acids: CASSLTYEQYF. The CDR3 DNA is TGTGCCAGCAGCTTAACCTACGAGCAGTACTTC.

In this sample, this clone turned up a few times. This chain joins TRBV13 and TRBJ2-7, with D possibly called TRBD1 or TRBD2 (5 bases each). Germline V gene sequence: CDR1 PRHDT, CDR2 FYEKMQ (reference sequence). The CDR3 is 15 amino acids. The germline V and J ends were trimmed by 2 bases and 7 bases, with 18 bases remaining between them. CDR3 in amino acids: CASSLPTTAPGEQYF. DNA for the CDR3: TGTGCCAGCAGCTTACCGACGACAGCGCCGGGGGAGCAGTACTTC.

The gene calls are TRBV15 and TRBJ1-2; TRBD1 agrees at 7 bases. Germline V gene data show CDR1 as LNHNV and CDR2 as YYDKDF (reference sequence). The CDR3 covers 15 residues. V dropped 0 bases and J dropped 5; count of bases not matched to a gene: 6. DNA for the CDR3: TGTGCCACCAGCAGAGAGGTAGGGGGCGATTATGGCTACACCTTC. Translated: CATSREVGGDYGYTF.

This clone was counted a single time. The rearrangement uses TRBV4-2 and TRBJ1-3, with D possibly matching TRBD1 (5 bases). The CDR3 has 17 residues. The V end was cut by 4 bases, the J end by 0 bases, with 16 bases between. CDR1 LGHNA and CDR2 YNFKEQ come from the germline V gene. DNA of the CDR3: TGTGCCAGCAGCCTTAACCCCGGGGCCCACTCTGGAAACACCATATATTTT. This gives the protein CASSLNPGAHSGNTIYF.

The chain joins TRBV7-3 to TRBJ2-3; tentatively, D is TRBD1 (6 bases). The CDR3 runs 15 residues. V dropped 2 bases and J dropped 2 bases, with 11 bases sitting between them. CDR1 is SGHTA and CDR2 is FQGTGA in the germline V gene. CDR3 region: CASSLARGITDTQYF. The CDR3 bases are TGTGCCAGCAGCTTAGCTAGGGGGATCACAGATACGCAGTATTTT.

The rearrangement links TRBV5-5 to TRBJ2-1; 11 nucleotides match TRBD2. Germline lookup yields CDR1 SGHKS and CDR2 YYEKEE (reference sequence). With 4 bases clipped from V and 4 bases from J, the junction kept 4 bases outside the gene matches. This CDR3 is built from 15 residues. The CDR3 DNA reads TGTGCCAGCAGCCTGGGACTAGCGGTATACAATGAGCAGTTCTTC. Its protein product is CASSLGLAVYNEQFF.

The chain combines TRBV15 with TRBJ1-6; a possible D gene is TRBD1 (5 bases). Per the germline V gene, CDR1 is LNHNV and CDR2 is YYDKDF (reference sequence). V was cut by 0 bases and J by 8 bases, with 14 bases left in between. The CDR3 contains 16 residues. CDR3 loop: CATSRDFARGDSPLHF. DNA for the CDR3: TGTGCCACCAGCAGAGATTTCGCCCGAGGGGATTCACCCCTCCACTTT.

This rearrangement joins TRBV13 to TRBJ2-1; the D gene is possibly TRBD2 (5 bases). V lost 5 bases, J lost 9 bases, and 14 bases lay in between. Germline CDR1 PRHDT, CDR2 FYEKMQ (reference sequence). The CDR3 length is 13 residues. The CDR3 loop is CASSTGIRGEQFF. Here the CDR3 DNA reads TGTGCCAGCAGCACGGGGATCCGGGGTGAGCAGTTCTTC. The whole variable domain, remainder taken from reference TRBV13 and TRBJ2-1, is AAGVIQSPRHLIKEKRETATLKCYPIPRHDTVYWYQQGPGQDPQFLISFYEKMQSDKGSIPDRFSAQQFSDYHSELNMSSLELGDSALYFCASSTGIRGEQFFGPGTRLTVL.